This T cell receptor beta chain appears in the sequencing data of a study of OX40 agonist ivuxolimab in advanced cancers. Study background: Ivuxolimab doses were 0.01, 0.1, 0.3, 1.5, 3 or 10 mg/kg every 2 weeks. Three patients had partial responses: one hepatocellular carcinoma, two cutaneous melanoma.

The assay was immunoSEQ multiplex PCR, and TCRdb's table has in-frame clones only and misses some. The profile shows tens of thousands of clones, 80% to 90% of them singletons. Blood draws occurred at baseline, cycle 4 day 1, and cycle 7 day 1. As regards this clone: The antigen is not known.

Whole-study results and caveats: Circulating CD4+ and CD8+ T cells showed clonal expansion by week 6 at 0.1 to 3.0 mg/kg.

V trimming: 5 bases; J trimming: 3 bases; junction bases outside the gene matches: 5. CDR1 and CDR2 from the germline V gene are LNHDA and SQIVND (reference sequence). This CDR3 region has 14 residues. The TCR was taken from an adult with an advanced solid tumor such as melanoma, head and neck, liver or kidney cancer. Material: CD4+ or CD8+ T cells sorted from blood, obtained in a trial of the OX40 agonist ivuxolimab. The V gene is TRBV19, the J gene TRBJ1-1; TRBD1 matches 8 bases. CDR3 amino acids: CASSLVDRDTEAFF. CDR3 DNA sequence: TGTGCCAGTAGTCTGGTGGACAGGGACACTGAAGCTTTCTTT.